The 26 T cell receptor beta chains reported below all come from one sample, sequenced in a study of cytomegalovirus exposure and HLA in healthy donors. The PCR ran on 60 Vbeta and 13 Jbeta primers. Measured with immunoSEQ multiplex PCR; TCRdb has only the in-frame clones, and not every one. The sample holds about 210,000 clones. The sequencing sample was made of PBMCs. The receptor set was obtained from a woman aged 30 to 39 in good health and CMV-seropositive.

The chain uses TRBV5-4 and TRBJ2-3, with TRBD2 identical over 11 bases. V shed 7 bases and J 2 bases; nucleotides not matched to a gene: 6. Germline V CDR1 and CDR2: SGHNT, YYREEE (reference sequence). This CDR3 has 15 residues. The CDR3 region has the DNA TGTGCCAGCCCCGATAGCGGGGGGGCCACAGATACGCAGTATTTT. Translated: CASPDSGGATDTQYF.

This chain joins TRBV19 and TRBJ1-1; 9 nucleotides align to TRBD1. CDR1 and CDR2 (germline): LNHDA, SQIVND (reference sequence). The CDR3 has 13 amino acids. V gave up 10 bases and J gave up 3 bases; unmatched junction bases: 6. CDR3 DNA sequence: TGTGCCACTTGGGACAGGGCCTACACTGAAGCTTTCTTT. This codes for CATWDRAYTEAFF.

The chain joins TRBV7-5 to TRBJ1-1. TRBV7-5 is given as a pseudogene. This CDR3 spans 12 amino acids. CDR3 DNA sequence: TGTGCCAGAAGGAACGTCCACCCTAAAGCTTTCTTT. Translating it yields CARRNVHPKAFF.

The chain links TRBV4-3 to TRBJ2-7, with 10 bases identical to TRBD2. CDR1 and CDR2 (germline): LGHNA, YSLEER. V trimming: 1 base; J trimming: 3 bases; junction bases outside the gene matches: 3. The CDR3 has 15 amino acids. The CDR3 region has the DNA TGCGCCAGCAGCCAAGGCCCTAGCGGGAGCTACGAGCAGTACTTC. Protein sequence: CASSQGPSGSYEQYF.

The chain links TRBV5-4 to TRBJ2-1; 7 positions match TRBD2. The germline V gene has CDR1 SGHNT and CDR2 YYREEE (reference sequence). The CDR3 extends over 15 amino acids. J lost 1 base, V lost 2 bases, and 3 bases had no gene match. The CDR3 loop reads CASSFGRGSYNEQFF. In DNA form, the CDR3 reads TGTGCCAGCAGCTTTGGGCGGGGGTCCTACAATGAGCAGTTCTTC. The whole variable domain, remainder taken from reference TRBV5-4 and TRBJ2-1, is ETGVTQSPTHLIKTRGQQVTLRCSSQSGHNTVSWYQQALGQGPQFIFQYYREEENGRGNFPPRFSGLQFPNYSSELNVNALELDDSALYLCASSFGRGSYNEQFFGPGTRLTVL.

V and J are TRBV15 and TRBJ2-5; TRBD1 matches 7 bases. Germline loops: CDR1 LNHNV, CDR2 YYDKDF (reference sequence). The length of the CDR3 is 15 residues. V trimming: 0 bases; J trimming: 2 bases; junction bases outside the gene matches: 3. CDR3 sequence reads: CATSREAQGQETQYF. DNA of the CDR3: TGTGCCACCAGCAGAGAAGCACAGGGGCAAGAGACCCAGTACTTC.

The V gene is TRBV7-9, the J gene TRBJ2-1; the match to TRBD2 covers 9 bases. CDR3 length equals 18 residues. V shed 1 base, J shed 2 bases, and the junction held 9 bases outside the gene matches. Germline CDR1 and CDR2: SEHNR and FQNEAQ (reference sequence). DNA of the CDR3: TGTGCCAGCAGCTTAGAATCGGGCGGGAGGGGGGCCTACAATGAGCAGTTCTTC. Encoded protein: CASSLESGGRGAYNEQFF.

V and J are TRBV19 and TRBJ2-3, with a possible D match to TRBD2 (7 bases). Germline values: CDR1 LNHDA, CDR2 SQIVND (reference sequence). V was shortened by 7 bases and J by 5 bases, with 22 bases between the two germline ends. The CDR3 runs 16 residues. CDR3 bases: TGTGCCAGTATGTCGGAGTTGGCGGGGGCGGGAGATACGCAGTATTTT. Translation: CASMSELAGAGDTQYF.

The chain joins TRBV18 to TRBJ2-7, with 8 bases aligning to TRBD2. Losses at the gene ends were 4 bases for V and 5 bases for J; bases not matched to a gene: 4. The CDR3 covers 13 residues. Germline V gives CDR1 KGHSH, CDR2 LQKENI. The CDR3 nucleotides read TGTGCCAGCTCACGAGCGGGAGAGAACGAGCAGTACTTC. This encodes CASSRAGENEQYF.

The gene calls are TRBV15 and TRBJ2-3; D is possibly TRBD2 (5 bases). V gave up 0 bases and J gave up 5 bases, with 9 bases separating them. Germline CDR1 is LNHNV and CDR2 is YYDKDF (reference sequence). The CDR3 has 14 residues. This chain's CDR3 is CATSRDLAEDTQYF. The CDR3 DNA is TGTGCCACCAGCAGAGATCTAGCCGAAGATACGCAGTATTTT.

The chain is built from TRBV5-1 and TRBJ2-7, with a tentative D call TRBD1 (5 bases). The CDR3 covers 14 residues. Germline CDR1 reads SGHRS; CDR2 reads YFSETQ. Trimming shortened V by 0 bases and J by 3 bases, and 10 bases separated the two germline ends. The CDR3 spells CASSLDAGIYEQYF. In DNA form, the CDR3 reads TGCGCCAGCAGCTTGGATGCAGGGATCTACGAGCAGTACTTC.

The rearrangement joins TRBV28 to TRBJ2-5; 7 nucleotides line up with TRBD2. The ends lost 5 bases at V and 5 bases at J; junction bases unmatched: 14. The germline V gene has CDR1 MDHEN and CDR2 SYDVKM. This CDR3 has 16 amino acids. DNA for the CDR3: TGTGCCAGCAGTCAATTTGGTCTAGCGGAGGGGGAGACCCAGTACTTC. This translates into CASSQFGLAEGETQYF.

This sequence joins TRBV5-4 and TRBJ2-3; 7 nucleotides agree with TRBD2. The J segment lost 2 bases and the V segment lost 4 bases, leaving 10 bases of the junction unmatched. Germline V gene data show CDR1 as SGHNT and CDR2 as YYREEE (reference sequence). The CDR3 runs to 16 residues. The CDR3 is CASSRNSGLYTDTQYF. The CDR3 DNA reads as TGTGCCAGCAGCCGTAATAGCGGGCTCTACACAGATACGCAGTATTTT. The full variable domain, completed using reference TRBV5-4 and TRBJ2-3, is ETGVTQSPTHLIKTRGQQVTLRCSSQSGHNTVSWYQQALGQGPQFIFQYYREEENGRGNFPPRFSGLQFPNYSSELNVNALELDDSALYLCASSRNSGLYTDTQYFGPGTRLTVL.

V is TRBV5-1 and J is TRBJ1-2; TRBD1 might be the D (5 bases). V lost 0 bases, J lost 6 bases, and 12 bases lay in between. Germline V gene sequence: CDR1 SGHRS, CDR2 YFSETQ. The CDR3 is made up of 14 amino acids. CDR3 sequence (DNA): TGCGCCAGCAGCTTGGCGGGGGGGAGTGATGGCTACACCTTC. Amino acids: CASSLAGGSDGYTF.

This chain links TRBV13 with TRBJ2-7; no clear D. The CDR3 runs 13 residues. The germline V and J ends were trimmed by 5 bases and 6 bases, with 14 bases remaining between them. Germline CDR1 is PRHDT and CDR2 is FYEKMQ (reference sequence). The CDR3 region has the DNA TGTGCCAGCAGCGGAGAGACCTCCAGCGAGCAGTACTTC. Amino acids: CASSGETSSEQYF. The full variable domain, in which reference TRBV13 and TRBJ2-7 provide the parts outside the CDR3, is AAGVIQSPRHLIKEKRETATLKCYPIPRHDTVYWYQQGPGQDPQFLISFYEKMQSDKGSIPDRFSAQQFSDYHSELNMSSLELGDSALYFCASSGETSSEQYFGPGTRLTVT.

The DNA for the CDR3 is TGTGCCAGTAAAGGGCAGCGACTAAGCACAGATACGCAGTATTTT. It encodes CASKGQRLSTDTQYF. V gene TRBV19 combines with J gene TRBJ2-3, with D perhaps matching TRBD2 (5 bases). The CDR3 extends over 15 amino acids. Germline values: CDR1 LNHDA, CDR2 SQIVND (reference sequence). The V gene lost 7 bases and the J gene lost 0 bases, with 14 bases spanning the gap. Supplemented by reference TRBV19 and TRBJ2-3, the full variable domain reads DGGITQSPKYLFRKEGQNVTLSCEQNLNHDAMYWYRQDPGQGLRLIYYSQIVNDFQKGDIAEGYSVSREKKESFPLTVTSAQKNPTAFYLCASKGQRLSTDTQYFGPGTRLTVL.

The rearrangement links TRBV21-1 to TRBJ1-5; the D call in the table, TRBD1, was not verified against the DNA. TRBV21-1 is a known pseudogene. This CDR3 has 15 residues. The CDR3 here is CASSKGAGVNQPQHF. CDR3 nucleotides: TGTGCCAGCAGCAAAGGTGCAGGGGTAAATCAGCCCCAGCATTTT.

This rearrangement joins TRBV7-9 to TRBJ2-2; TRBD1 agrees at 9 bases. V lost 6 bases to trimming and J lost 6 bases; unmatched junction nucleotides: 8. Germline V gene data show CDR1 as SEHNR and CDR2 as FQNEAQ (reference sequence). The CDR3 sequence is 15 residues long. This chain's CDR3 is CASRLQGAKAGELFF. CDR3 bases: TGTGCCAGCAGGTTACAGGGGGCAAAGGCCGGGGAGCTGTTTTTT.

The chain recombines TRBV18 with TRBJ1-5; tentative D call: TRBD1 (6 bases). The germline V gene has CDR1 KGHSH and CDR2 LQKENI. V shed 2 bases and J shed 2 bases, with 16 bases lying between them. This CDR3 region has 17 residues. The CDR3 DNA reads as TGTGCCAGCTCACCAGGTTCGGGACACATTGGCAATCAGCCCCAGCATTTT. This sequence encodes CASSPGSGHIGNQPQHF.

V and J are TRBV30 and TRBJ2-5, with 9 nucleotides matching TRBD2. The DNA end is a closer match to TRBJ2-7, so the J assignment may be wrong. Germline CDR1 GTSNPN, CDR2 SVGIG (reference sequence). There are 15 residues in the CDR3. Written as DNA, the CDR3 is TGTGCCTGGAGTGTAAAAGCGGGAGGCGCCTACGAGCAGTACTTC. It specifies CAWSVKAGGAYEQYF.

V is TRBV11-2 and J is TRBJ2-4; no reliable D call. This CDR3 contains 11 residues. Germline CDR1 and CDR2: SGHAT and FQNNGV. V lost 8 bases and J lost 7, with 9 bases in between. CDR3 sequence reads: CASRQANIQYF. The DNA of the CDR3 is TGTGCCAGCCGACAAGCCAACATTCAGTACTTC.

For the CDR3, the DNA is TGTGCCAGCTCATCAAGACAGGGGAATCAGCCCCAGCATTTT. Residues: CASSSRQGNQPQHF. The rearrangement links TRBV18 to TRBJ1-5; the match to TRBD1 covers 8 bases. Germline CDR1 KGHSH, CDR2 LQKENI. The CDR3 consists of 14 residues. V lost 5 bases to trimming and J lost 4 bases; unmatched junction nucleotides: 4.

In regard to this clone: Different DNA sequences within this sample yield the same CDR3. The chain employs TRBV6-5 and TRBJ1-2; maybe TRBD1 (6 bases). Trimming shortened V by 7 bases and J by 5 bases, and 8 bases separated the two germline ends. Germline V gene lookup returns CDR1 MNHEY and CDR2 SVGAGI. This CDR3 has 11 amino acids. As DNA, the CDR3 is TGTGCCAGCACGAGGGGGTATGGCTACACCTTC. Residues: CASTRGYGYTF.

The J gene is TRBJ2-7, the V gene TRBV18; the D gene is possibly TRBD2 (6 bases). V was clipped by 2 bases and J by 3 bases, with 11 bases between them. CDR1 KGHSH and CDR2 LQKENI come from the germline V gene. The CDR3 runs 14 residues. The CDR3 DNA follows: TGTGCCAGCTCACCAAGTTTGGACTACTACGAGCAGTACTTC. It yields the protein CASSPSLDYYEQYF.

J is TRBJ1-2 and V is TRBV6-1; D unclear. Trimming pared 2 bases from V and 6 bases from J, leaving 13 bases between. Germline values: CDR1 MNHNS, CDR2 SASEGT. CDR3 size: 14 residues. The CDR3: CASSEKVEADGYTF. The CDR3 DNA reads TGTGCCAGCAGTGAAAAGGTGGAGGCGGATGGCTACACCTTC.

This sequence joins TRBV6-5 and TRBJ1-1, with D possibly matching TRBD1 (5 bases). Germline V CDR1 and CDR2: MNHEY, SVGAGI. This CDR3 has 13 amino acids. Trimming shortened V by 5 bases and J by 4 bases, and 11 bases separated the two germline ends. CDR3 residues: CASSGPGLTEAFF. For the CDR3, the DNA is TGTGCCAGCAGTGGGCCAGGGCTCACTGAAGCTTTCTTT.